These T cell receptor beta chains were read from a single sample in a study of blood T cell repertoires in COVID-19. TCRdb keeps only in-frame clones here, not all; method: immunoSEQ multiplex PCR. Among just over 300,000 clones, about 87% were seen once, and the ten largest hold 8.9%. Sequencing was performed on PBMCs or T cells enriched from blood (not recorded which). The receptors stem from a woman aged 18-30 years who had recovered from COVID-19. The CDR3 runs from the conserved cysteine through the conserved F or W. The D gene is left open where the match is weak. Size is stated for part of the rows, as once, few or many counts, or as a class when the clone is expanded.

CDR3 protein: CASSVVGASYNEQFF
CDR3 DNA: TGTGCCAGCAGCGTAGTGGGGGCCTCCTACAATGAGCAGTTCTTC
D gene: NA
J gene: TRBJ2-1
V gene: TRBV9
clone size: NA

CDR3 protein: CASSQLSRAGGRGETQYF
CDR3 DNA: TGCGCCAGCAGCCAGCTCTCCCGAGCGGGGGGGAGGGGGGAGACCCAGTACTTC
D gene: TRBD2
J gene: TRBJ2-5
V gene: TRBV4-3
clone size: NA

CDR3 protein: CASSGQDRGVYGYTF
CDR3 DNA: TGTGCCAGCAGCGGTCAAGACAGGGGCGTTTATGGCTACACCTTC
D gene: TRBD1
J gene: TRBJ1-2
V gene: TRBV5-6
clone size: NA

CDR3 protein: CASSKIPLAAGTGELFF
CDR3 DNA: TGCGCCAGCAGCAAAATCCCACTAGCAGCAGGCACCGGGGAGCTGTTTTTT
D gene: NA
J gene: TRBJ2-2
V gene: TRBV4-1
clone size: NA

CDR3 protein: CASSYLAGHVDEQFF
CDR3 DNA: TGCGCCAGCAGCTACCTAGCGGGGCACGTCGATGAGCAGTTCTTC
D gene: TRBD2
J gene: TRBJ2-1
V gene: TRBV4-3
clone size: NA

CDR3 protein: CASSPSGLALPRQFF
CDR3 DNA: TGTGCCAGCAGTCCCTCGGGACTAGCTCTCCCCCGTCAGTTCTTC
D gene: TRBD2
J gene: TRBJ2-1
V gene: TRBV6-5
clone size: NA

CDR3 protein: CASSLTGGGYGYTF
CDR3 DNA: TGTGCCAGCAGTTTAACAGGGGGCGGCTATGGCTACACCTTC
D gene: TRBD1
J gene: TRBJ1-2
V gene: TRBV6-5
clone size: NA

CDR3 protein: CASSLFDEQFF
CDR3 DNA: TGTGCCAGCTCCCTTTTCGATGAGCAGTTCTTC
D gene: NA
J gene: TRBJ2-1
V gene: TRBV18
clone size: NA

CDR3 protein: CASSLVFWEDTEAFF
CDR3 DNA: TGTGCCAGCAGCTTAGTGTTCTGGGAGGACACTGAAGCTTTCTTT
D gene: NA
J gene: TRBJ1-1
V gene: TRBV7-2
clone size: NA

CDR3 protein: CAISESPGTKAFF
CDR3 DNA: TGTGCCATCAGTGAGTCTCCCGGGACTAAAGCTTTCTTT
D gene: NA
J gene: TRBJ1-1
V gene: TRBV10-3
clone size: NA

CDR3 protein: CASSSGTEYSVPQHF
CDR3 DNA: TGTGCCAGTAGTAGCGGGACAGAATATTCGGTACCCCAGCATTTT
D gene: TRBD1
J gene: TRBJ1-5
V gene: TRBV19
clone size: NA

CDR3 protein: CASSQARQGADEQYF
CDR3 DNA: TGTGCCAGCAGCCAAGCTCGACAGGGGGCAGACGAGCAGTACTTC
D gene: TRBD1
J gene: TRBJ2-7
V gene: TRBV3-1/TRBV3-2
clone size: NA

CDR3 protein: CAWSYSGNQPQHF
CDR3 DNA: TGTGCCTGGAGTTATAGTGGCAATCAGCCCCAGCATTTT
D gene: NA
J gene: TRBJ1-5
V gene: TRBV30
clone size: NA

CDR3 protein: CASSQDGPDTGELFF
CDR3 DNA: TGTGCCAGCAGCCAAGATGGGCCGGACACCGGGGAGCTGTTTTTT
D gene: NA
J gene: TRBJ2-2
V gene: TRBV14
clone size: NA

CDR3 protein: CASRMGRGFSNQPQHF
CDR3 DNA: TGTGCCAGTAGGATGGGCAGGGGATTTTCCAATCAGCCCCAGCATTTT
D gene: NA
J gene: TRBJ1-5
V gene: TRBV19
clone size: NA

CDR3 protein: CASSLAYGAGDDQPQHF
CDR3 DNA: TGTGCCAGCAGCTTAGCTTATGGAGCGGGGGACGATCAGCCCCAGCATTTT
D gene: NA
J gene: TRBJ1-5
V gene: TRBV7-9
clone size: NA

CDR3 protein: CASSYSYSNGYTF
CDR3 DNA: TGTGCCAGCAGTTACTCCTACAGTAATGGCTACACCTTC
D gene: NA
J gene: TRBJ1-2
V gene: TRBV12-3/TRBV12-4
clone size: NA

CDR3 protein: CAISESGQGYGYTF
CDR3 DNA: TGTGCCATCAGTGAGTCCGGACAGGGGTATGGCTACACCTTC
D gene: TRBD1
J gene: TRBJ1-2
V gene: TRBV10-3
clone size: NA

CDR3 protein: CASSWLGGMNTEAFF
CDR3 DNA: TGTGCCAGCAGCTGGCTAGGGGGTATGAACACTGAAGCTTTCTTT
D gene: NA
J gene: TRBJ1-1
V gene: TRBV11-1
clone size: NA

CDR3 protein: CASSLVAGDRGYEQYF
CDR3 DNA: TGTGCCAGCAGCTTGGTAGCAGGGGACAGGGGCTACGAGCAGTACTTC
D gene: TRBD1
J gene: TRBJ2-7
V gene: TRBV5-4
clone size: NA

CDR3 protein: CASSSGGEGYTF
CDR3 DNA: TGTGCCAGCAGTTCAGGGGGTGAGGGCTACACCTTC
D gene: TRBD1
J gene: TRBJ1-2
V gene: TRBV6-4
clone size: NA

CDR3 protein: CASSLVATHLNTEAFF
CDR3 DNA: TGTGCCAGCAGCTTAGTAGCTACCCATTTGAACACTGAAGCTTTCTTT
D gene: NA
J gene: TRBJ1-1
V gene: TRBV7-2
clone size: NA

CDR3 protein: CASSSGLAGGPGTDTQYF
CDR3 DNA: TGTGCCAGCAGCTCCGGACTAGCGGGGGGGCCCGGCACAGATACGCAGTATTTT
D gene: TRBD2
J gene: TRBJ2-3
V gene: TRBV7-2
clone size: NA

CDR3 protein: CASSRGQANEKLFF
CDR3 DNA: TGTGCCAGCAGCCGGGGACAGGCTAATGAAAAACTGTTTTTT
D gene: TRBD1
J gene: TRBJ1-4
V gene: TRBV6-2/TRBV6-3
clone size: NA

CDR3 protein: CASSQDQGGMSNEKLFF
CDR3 DNA: TGCGCCAGCAGCCAAGACCAGGGAGGGATGTCTAATGAAAAACTGTTTTTT
D gene: NA
J gene: TRBJ1-4
V gene: TRBV4-3
clone size: NA

CDR3 protein: CASSQVSSGGRTYNEQFF
CDR3 DNA: TGCGCCAGCAGCCAAGTTTCCTCGGGCGGGAGGACCTACAATGAGCAGTTCTTC
D gene: TRBD2
J gene: TRBJ2-1
V gene: TRBV4-3
clone size: NA

CDR3 protein: CASSLAGGNTIYF
CDR3 DNA: TGTGCCAGCAGCTTGGCCGGTGGAAACACCATATATTTT
D gene: NA
J gene: TRBJ1-3
V gene: TRBV5-6
clone size: NA

CDR3 protein: CASNKVAGAAYNEQFF
CDR3 DNA: TGCGCCAGCAACAAAGTAGCGGGAGCGGCCTACAATGAGCAGTTCTTC
D gene: TRBD2
J gene: TRBJ2-1
V gene: TRBV5-1
clone size: NA

CDR3 protein: CASSPSGAGRHFEQYF
CDR3 DNA: TGTGCCAGCAGTCCTTCCGGGGCAGGGAGGCATTTCGAGCAGTACTTC
D gene: NA
J gene: TRBJ2-7
V gene: TRBV3-1/TRBV3-2
clone size: NA

CDR3 protein: CASSSQVGGGYEQYF
CDR3 DNA: TGTGCCAGCAGCTCACAGGTGGGGGGTGGATACGAGCAGTACTTC
D gene: NA
J gene: TRBJ2-7
V gene: TRBV11-2
clone size: few

CDR3 protein: CSVELASGGSGELFF
CDR3 DNA: TGCAGCGTTGAATTAGCTAGCGGGGGCTCCGGGGAGCTGTTTTTT
D gene: TRBD2
J gene: TRBJ2-2
V gene: TRBV29-1
clone size: NA

CDR3 protein: CVGQTNTEAFF
CDR3 DNA: TGTGTGGGACAGACTAACACTGAAGCTTTCTTT
D gene: TRBD1
J gene: TRBJ1-1
V gene: TRBV2
clone size: NA

CDR3 protein: CASSPYVGGQPQHF
CDR3 DNA: TGTGCCAGCAGCCCATACGTCGGGGGTCAGCCCCAGCATTTT
D gene: NA
J gene: TRBJ1-5
V gene: TRBV5-5
clone size: few

CDR3 protein: CASSPRTDTYEQYF
CDR3 DNA: TGCGCCAGCAGCCCCAGGACAGACACCTACGAGCAGTACTTC
D gene: NA
J gene: TRBJ2-7
V gene: TRBV5-1
clone size: NA

CDR3 protein: CASSFRGWAEAFF
CDR3 DNA: TGTGCCAGCAGCTTCCGGGGGTGGGCTGAAGCTTTCTTT
D gene: NA
J gene: TRBJ1-1
V gene: TRBV3-1/TRBV3-2
clone size: NA

CDR3 protein: CASSLQGASYEQYF
CDR3 DNA: TGTGCCAGCAGCCTACAGGGGGCATCCTACGAGCAGTACTTC
D gene: TRBD1
J gene: TRBJ2-7
V gene: TRBV11-2
clone size: NA

CDR3 protein: CASSADREGGYTF
CDR3 DNA: TGTGCCAGCAGCGCAGACAGGGAAGGTGGCTACACCTTC
D gene: TRBD1
J gene: TRBJ1-2
V gene: TRBV11-2
clone size: NA

CDR3 protein: CASSQFRQFF
CDR3 DNA: TGCGCCAGCAGTCAATTTCGGCAGTTCTTC
D gene: NA
J gene: TRBJ2-1
V gene: TRBV23-1
clone size: NA

CDR3 protein: CASSYHSDRGPYEQYF
CDR3 DNA: TGTGCCAGCAGTTACCACTCGGACAGGGGGCCCTACGAGCAGTACTTC
D gene: TRBD1
J gene: TRBJ2-7
V gene: TRBV27
clone size: NA

CDR3 protein: CASSQERLVQETQYF
CDR3 DNA: TGTGCCAGCAGCCAAGAGAGACTAGTCCAAGAGACCCAGTACTTC
D gene: NA
J gene: TRBJ2-5
V gene: TRBV4-2
clone size: NA

CDR3 protein: CASSQDREGPEAFF
CDR3 DNA: TGTGCCAGCAGCCAAGACAGGGAAGGGCCTGAAGCTTTCTTT
D gene: TRBD1
J gene: TRBJ1-1
V gene: TRBV7-9
clone size: NA

CDR3 protein: CASSDRGRNTEAFF
CDR3 DNA: TGTGCCAGCAGCGACCGGGGTCGGAACACTGAAGCTTTCTTT
D gene: NA
J gene: TRBJ1-1
V gene: TRBV7-2
clone size: few

CDR3 protein: CASSLATSGTDTQYF
CDR3 DNA: TGCGCCAGCAGCTTGGCCACTAGCGGCACAGATACGCAGTATTTT
D gene: TRBD2
J gene: TRBJ2-3
V gene: TRBV5-1
clone size: few

CDR3 protein: CASSLILTDTQYF
CDR3 DNA: TGTGCCAGCAGTTTAATCCTCACAGATACGCAGTATTTT
D gene: NA
J gene: TRBJ2-3
V gene: TRBV12-3/TRBV12-4
clone size: NA

CDR3 protein: CASSRAGGSYNSPLHF
CDR3 DNA: TGTGCCAGCAGCCGAGCAGGGGGCTCCTATAATTCACCCCTCCACTTT
D gene: TRBD1
J gene: TRBJ1-6
V gene: TRBV14
clone size: NA

CDR3 protein: CASSFQRGGGETQYF
CDR3 DNA: TGTGCCAGCAGCTTCCAGCGGGGGGGCGGAGAGACCCAGTACTTC
D gene: TRBD2
J gene: TRBJ2-5
V gene: TRBV7-2
clone size: NA

CDR3 protein: CASSSHREGTYGYTF
CDR3 DNA: TGTGCCAGCAGCTCACACAGGGAGGGAACCTATGGCTACACCTTC
D gene: NA
J gene: TRBJ1-2
V gene: TRBV7-2
clone size: NA

CDR3 protein: CASSPSGRAVYEQYF
CDR3 DNA: TGTGCCAGCAGCCCTAGCGGGAGGGCCGTTTACGAGCAGTACTTC
D gene: TRBD2
J gene: TRBJ2-7
V gene: TRBV7-2
clone size: NA

CDR3 protein: CASSYRDRNYGYTF
CDR3 DNA: TGTGCCAGCAGCTACCGGGACAGAAACTATGGCTACACCTTC
D gene: TRBD1
J gene: TRBJ1-2
V gene: TRBV6-5
clone size: NA

CDR3 protein: CASSLAGHNSPLHF
CDR3 DNA: TGTGCCAGCAGCTTGGCAGGGCATAATTCACCCCTCCACTTT
D gene: NA
J gene: TRBJ1-6
V gene: TRBV5-4
clone size: NA

CDR3 protein: CASSPGNRASYEQYF
CDR3 DNA: TGTGCCAGCTCACCAGGGAACAGGGCCTCCTACGAGCAGTACTTC
D gene: NA
J gene: TRBJ2-7
V gene: TRBV18
clone size: few

CDR3 protein: CASSQQTGTGVEKLFF
CDR3 DNA: TGCGCCAGCAGCCAACAGACCGGGACAGGGGTTGAAAAACTGTTTTTT
D gene: TRBD1
J gene: TRBJ1-4
V gene: TRBV4-3
clone size: NA

CDR3 protein: CASSFPGGMSTEAFF
CDR3 DNA: TGTGCCAGCAGTTTCCCAGGGGGGATGAGCACTGAAGCTTTCTTT
D gene: TRBD1
J gene: TRBJ1-1
V gene: TRBV28
clone size: NA

CDR3 protein: CASSPYSRESLHF
CDR3 DNA: TGCGCCAGCAGCCCTTACTCCCGCGAATCCCTCCACTTT
D gene: NA
J gene: TRBJ1-6
V gene: TRBV4-1
clone size: NA